This TCR beta chain comes out of a study of blood T cell repertoires in COVID-19. The CDR3 runs 16 residues. Germline V gene sequence: CDR1 SGDLS, CDR2 YYNGEE. The V gene end was trimmed by 4 bases and the J gene end by 2 bases; junction bases not matched to a gene: 8. It was during active infection that Seattle patients were enrolled and then longitudinally followed. TCRdb keeps only in-frame clones here, not all; method: immunoSEQ multiplex PCR. Among under 65,000 clones listed, about 83% were seen once. The chain uses TRBV9 and TRBJ2-7; 11 nucleotides line up with TRBD2. Sequencing was done on a sample of peripheral blood. The TCR originated in a woman between 55 and 75 years old with COVID-19, enrolled during active disease. The CDR3 loop reads CASSLGLAVPTYEQYF. As DNA, the CDR3 is TGTGCCAGCAGCCTGGGACTAGCGGTCCCTACCTACGAGCAGTACTTC.